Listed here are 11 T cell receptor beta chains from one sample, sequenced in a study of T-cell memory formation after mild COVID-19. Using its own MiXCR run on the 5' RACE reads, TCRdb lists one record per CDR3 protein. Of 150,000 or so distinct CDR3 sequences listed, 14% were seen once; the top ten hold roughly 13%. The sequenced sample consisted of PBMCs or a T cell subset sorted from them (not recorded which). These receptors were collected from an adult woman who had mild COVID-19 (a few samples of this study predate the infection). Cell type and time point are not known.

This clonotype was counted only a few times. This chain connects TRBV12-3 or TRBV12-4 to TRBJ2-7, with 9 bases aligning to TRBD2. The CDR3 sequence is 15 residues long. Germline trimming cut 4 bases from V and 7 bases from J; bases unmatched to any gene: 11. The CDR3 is CASSWGVAGVWEQYF. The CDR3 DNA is TGTGCCAGCAGTTGGGGAGTAGCGGGAGTTTGGGAGCAGTACTTC.

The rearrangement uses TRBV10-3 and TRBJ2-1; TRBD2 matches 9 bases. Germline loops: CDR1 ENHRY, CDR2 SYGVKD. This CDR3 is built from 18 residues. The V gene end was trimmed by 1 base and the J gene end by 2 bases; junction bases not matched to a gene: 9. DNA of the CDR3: TGTGCCATCAGTGAGTATAGGACTAGCGAGAACGCCTACAATGAGCAGTTCTTC. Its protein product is CAISEYRTSENAYNEQFF.

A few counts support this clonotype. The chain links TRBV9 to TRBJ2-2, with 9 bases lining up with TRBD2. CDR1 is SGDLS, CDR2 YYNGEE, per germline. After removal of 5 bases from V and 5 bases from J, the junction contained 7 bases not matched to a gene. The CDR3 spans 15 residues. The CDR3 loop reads CASRPGTSLTGELFF. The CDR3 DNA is TGTGCCAGCAGACCCGGGACTAGCCTTACCGGGGAGCTGTTTTTT. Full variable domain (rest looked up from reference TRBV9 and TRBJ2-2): DSGVTQTPKHLITATGQRVTLRCSPRSGDLSVYWYQQSLDQGLQFLIQYYNGEERAKGNILERFSAQQFPDLHSELNLSSLELGDSALYFCASRPGTSLTGELFFGEGSRLTVL.

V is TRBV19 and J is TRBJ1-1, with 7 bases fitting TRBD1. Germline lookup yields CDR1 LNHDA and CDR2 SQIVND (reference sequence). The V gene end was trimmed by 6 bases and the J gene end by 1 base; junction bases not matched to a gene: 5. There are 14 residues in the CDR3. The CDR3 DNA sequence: TGTGCCAGTAGGACAGGGAGAGGGAACACTGAAGCTTTCTTT. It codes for CASRTGRGNTEAFF.

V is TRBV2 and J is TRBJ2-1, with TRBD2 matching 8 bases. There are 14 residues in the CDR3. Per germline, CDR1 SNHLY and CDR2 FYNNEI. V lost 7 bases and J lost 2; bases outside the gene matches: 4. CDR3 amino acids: CASTTGGPYNEQFF. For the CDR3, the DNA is TGTGCCAGCACGACGGGGGGGCCCTACAATGAGCAGTTCTTC.

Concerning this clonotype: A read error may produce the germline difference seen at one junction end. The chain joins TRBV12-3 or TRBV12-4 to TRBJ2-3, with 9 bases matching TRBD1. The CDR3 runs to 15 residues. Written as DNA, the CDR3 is TGTGACAGCAGCCCGGGACAGGGAAGCACAGATACGCAGTATTTT. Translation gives CDSSPGQGSTDTQYF.

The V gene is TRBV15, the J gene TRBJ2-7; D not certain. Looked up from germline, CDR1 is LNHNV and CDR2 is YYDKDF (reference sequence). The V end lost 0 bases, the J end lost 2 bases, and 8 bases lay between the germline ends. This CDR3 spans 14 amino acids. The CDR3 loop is CATSREKRTYEQYF. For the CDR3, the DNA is TGTGCCACCAGCAGAGAGAAGCGAACCTACGAGCAGTACTTC.

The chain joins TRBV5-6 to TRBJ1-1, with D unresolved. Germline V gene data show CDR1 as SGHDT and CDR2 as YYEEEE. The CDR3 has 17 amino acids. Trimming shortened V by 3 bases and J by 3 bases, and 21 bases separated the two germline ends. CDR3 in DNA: TGTGCCAGCAGCTCGGCGCCACAAGACGGTTTGGACACTGAAGCTTTCTTT. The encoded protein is CASSSAPQDGLDTEAFF.

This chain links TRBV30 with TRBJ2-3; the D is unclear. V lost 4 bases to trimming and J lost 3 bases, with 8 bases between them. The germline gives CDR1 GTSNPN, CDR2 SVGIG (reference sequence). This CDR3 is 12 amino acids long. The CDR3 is CAWKVGTDTQYF. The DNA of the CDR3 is TGTGCCTGGAAGGTAGGGACAGATACGCAGTATTTT.

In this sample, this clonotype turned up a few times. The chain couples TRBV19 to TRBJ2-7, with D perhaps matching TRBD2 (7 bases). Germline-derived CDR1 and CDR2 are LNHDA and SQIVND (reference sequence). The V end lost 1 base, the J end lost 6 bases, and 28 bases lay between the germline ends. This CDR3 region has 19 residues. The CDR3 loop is CASSIVYGGSRGSPLEQYF. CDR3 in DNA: TGTGCCAGTAGTATAGTCTACGGCGGGAGCAGGGGATCCCCCCTCGAGCAGTACTTC.

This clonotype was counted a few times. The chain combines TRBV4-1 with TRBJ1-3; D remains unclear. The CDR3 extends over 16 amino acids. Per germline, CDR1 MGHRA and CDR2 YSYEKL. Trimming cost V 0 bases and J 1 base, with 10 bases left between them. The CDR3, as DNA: TGCGCCAGCAGCCAAGAAGGCCCGGGGTCTGGAAACACCATATATTTT. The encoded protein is CASSQEGPGSGNTIYF.